The 11 T cell receptor beta chains below come from one sample, sequenced in a study of T cell responses to AZD1222 COVID-19 vaccine. The protocol was immunoSEQ multiplex PCR, while the TCRdb copy is restricted to in-frame clones and leaves out a portion. The sample records 55,000 to 85,000 clones, around 83% being singletons. The sequencing used peripheral blood, collected on day 0 of AZD1222 vaccination. Every receptor here comes from an adult in good health.

The chain recombines TRBV30 with TRBJ2-3; D tentatively fits TRBD1 or TRBD2 (5 bases each). The CDR3 spans 15 residues. V was trimmed by 3 bases and J by 4 bases, leaving 17 bases between them. The germline gives CDR1 GTSNPN, CDR2 SVGIG (reference sequence). This CDR3 reads CAWRSEGQGADTQYF. CDR3 bases: TGTGCCTGGAGATCCGAGGGGCAGGGAGCAGATACGCAGTATTTT.

This chain joins TRBV12-3 or TRBV12-4 and TRBJ1-1, with a tentative D call TRBD1 (6 bases). The CDR3 totals 13 residues. The ends were cut back, 7 bases at V and 5 bases at J, with 14 bases in the middle. The CDR3 sequence is CASTRTAGTEAFF. The CDR3 bases are TGTGCCAGCACCCGGACAGCAGGGACTGAAGCTTTCTTT.

The rearrangement uses TRBV12-1 and TRBJ2-7; the table names TRBD1, a call not compared with the DNA. TRBV12-1 is designated a pseudogene. The CDR3 has 14 amino acids. The CDR3 DNA sequence: TGTGCCAGCAGCTTGGACAGGGGAGACTACGAGCAGTACTTC. Translated: CASSLDRGDYEQYF.

The rearrangement links TRBV7-3 to TRBJ2-6; maybe TRBD1 (5 bases). Trimming took off 4 bases at V and 17 bases at J, with 18 bases between the two ends. CDR3 length: 13 amino acids. Germline V gene lookup returns CDR1 SGHTA and CDR2 FQGTGA. CDR3 bases: TGTGCCAGCAGCTCGGACATTAAAAGTCCGTTGACTTTC. Amino acids: CASSSDIKSPLTF.

The chain couples TRBV3-1 (or the pseudogene TRBV3-2) to TRBJ1-2, with D maybe TRBD1 (6 bases). Germline V gene sequence: CDR1 LGHDT, CDR2 YNNKEL (reference sequence). This CDR3 comprises 14 residues. The ends were cut back, 0 bases at V and 4 bases at J, with 9 bases in the middle. CDR3 amino acids: CASSQDLGAYGYTF. The CDR3 DNA reads as TGTGCCAGCAGCCAAGATTTGGGGGCCTATGGCTACACCTTC.

The V and J genes are TRBV2 and TRBJ1-5, with D perhaps matching TRBD1 (5 bases). This CDR3 has 14 amino acids. CDR1 and CDR2 from the germline V gene are SNHLY and FYNNEI. Trimming shortened V by 3 bases and J by 3 bases, and 9 bases separated the two germline ends. CDR3 residues: CASSDGAVNQPQHF. DNA for the CDR3: TGTGCCAGCAGTGATGGGGCAGTCAATCAGCCCCAGCATTTT.

V is TRBV18 and J is TRBJ2-2, with D perhaps TRBD1 (6 bases). V lost 3 bases and J lost 6, with 17 bases in between. The CDR3 consists of 16 residues. Germline V gives CDR1 KGHSH, CDR2 LQKENI. DNA for the CDR3: TGTGCCAGCTCACCCCGACAGGATGTAATCTCCGGGGAGCTGTTTTTT. Amino acid sequence: CASSPRQDVISGELFF.

This chain links TRBV6-5 with TRBJ1-3, with 7 bases aligning to TRBD1. J was trimmed by 2 bases and V by 8 bases; bases with no gene match: 6. This CDR3 spans 14 amino acids. CDR1 and CDR2 (germline): MNHEY, SVGAGI. The CDR3, as DNA: TGTGCCAGCCACTCTGGGACAGCTGGAAACACCATATATTTT. Translation gives CASHSGTAGNTIYF.

A word on this clone: The sample carries other DNA sequences with the same CDR3. The rearrangement links TRBV30 to TRBJ1-2; 9 bases are shared with TRBD1. The CDR3 runs 13 residues. From germline, CDR1 is GTSNPN and CDR2 SVGIG (reference sequence). J lost 8 bases, V lost 2 bases, and 6 bases had no gene match. CDR3 in DNA: TGTGCCTGGAGTTGGGGACAGGGCGACGGCTACACCTTC. Its protein product is CAWSWGQGDGYTF.

In DNA form, the CDR3 reads TGTGCCAGGTATGTGGCGTACGAGCAGTACTTC. Its translation is CARYVAYEQYF. The V call is TRBV14, the J call TRBJ2-7; no clear D. The CDR3 contains 11 residues. Germline values: CDR1 SGHDN, CDR2 FVKESK. Trimming removed 9 bases at V and 4 bases at J, with 10 bases between.

This chain connects TRBV18 to TRBJ2-7; D remains unclear. CDR3 length: 13 amino acids. CDR1 and CDR2 from the germline V gene are KGHSH and LQKENI. Trimming took off 6 bases at V and 3 bases at J, with 12 bases between the two ends. The CDR3, as DNA: TGTGCCAGCTCCCTGGCGGCAGACTACGAGCAGTACTTC. Its protein product is CASSLAADYEQYF. The variable domain in full, completed from reference TRBV18 and TRBJ2-7, reads NAGVMQNPRHLVRRRGQEARLRCSPMKGHSHVYWYRQLPEEGLKFMVYLQKENIIDESGMPKERFSAEFPKEGPSILRIQQVVRGDSAAYFCASSLAADYEQYFGPGTRLTVT.